This T cell receptor beta chain emerged from a study of blood T cell repertoires in COVID-19. TCRdb's table, derived via immunoSEQ multiplex PCR, lists solely in-frame clones and lacks some. Of 180,000 or so clones in the sample, about 85% were seen once. Germline CDR1 and CDR2: SNHLY and FYNNEI. Losses at the gene ends were 3 bases for V and 2 bases for J; bases not matched to a gene: 6. The CDR3 loop spans 15 amino acids. The chain couples TRBV2 to TRBJ2-5; TRBD2 agrees at 7 bases. This clonotype was sampled from a woman aged 80 or older with acute or convalescent COVID-19. The sequencing input was peripheral blood. This CDR3 reads CASSELLAAQETQYF. The CDR3 DNA reads as TGTGCCAGCAGTGAGTTGCTAGCGGCACAAGAGACCCAGTACTTC. The complete variable domain, with remaining parts taken from reference TRBV2 and TRBJ2-5, reads EPEVTQTPSHQVTQMGQEVILRCVPISNHLYFYWYRQILGQKVEFLVSFYNNEISEKSEIFDDQFSVERPDGSNFTLKIRSTKLEDSAMYFCASSELLAAQETQYFGPGTRLLVL.